The 2 T cell receptor beta chains in this list originate from one sample, sequenced in a study of cytomegalovirus exposure and HLA in healthy donors (dated by TCRdb to 2016 to 2017). Receptor amplification or capture employed the immunoSEQ multiplex PCR assay. The multiplex PCR relied on a mix of 60 forward primers for TCR Vbeta segments and 13 reverse primers for TCR Jbeta segments. As stored in TCRdb, this immuneACCESS dataset retains in-frame rearrangements with V and J assigned. A fraction of the clones does not appear; measured against another copy, unresolved V genes explain less than half of the discrepancy, and the remainder lacks a known reason. Here the sample has over 130,000 clones; roughly 77% occur a single time. Together, the top ten hold under 4% of the sample. Input material: PBMCs. The receptor source for this set is a human donor in good health.

The chain joins TRBV18 to TRBJ2-1, with 10 bases that match TRBD2. This CDR3 contains 17 residues. CDR1 is KGHSH and CDR2 is LQKENI in the germline V gene. The ends lost 3 bases at V and 1 base at J; junction bases unmatched: 6. CDR3 DNA sequence: TGTGCCAGCTCACCCCCTAGCGGGAGTAGGTCCTACAATGAGCAGTTCTTC. Translated, it gives CASSPPSGSRSYNEQFF.

This chain uses TRBV20-1 with TRBJ2-1, with a weak D call TRBD1 (6 bases). Germline CDR1 reads DFQATT; CDR2 reads SNEGSKA (reference sequence). The CDR3 is made up of 11 amino acids. V lost 3 bases, J lost 13 bases, and 13 bases lay in between. The CDR3 protein is CSAREDRIQFF. The CDR3 region has the DNA TGCAGTGCTAGGGAGGACAGAATTCAGTTCTTC.